This T cell receptor (beta chain) was recorded in a study of CD8 T cells in ankylosing spondylitis. Germline V gives CDR1 DFQATT, CDR2 SNEGSKA (reference sequence). Trimming cost V 3 bases and J 0 bases, with 8 bases left between them. This CDR3 contains 13 residues. General study findings and limits: Disease-linked clones proved CD8+ and comparatively uncommon in peripheral blood.

Generation of TCR beta libraries employed quantitative 5'-RACE incorporating molecular barcodes. TCRdb re-derived calls from the 5' RACE reads in MiXCR, one entry per CDR3 protein. The repertoire has fewer than 200,000 distinct CDR3 sequences, 18% of them found once; the top ten carry 3.5% to 5%. Notes on this clonotype: Its matching antigen is unknown.

This chain links TRBV20-1 with TRBJ2-5, with D unclear. Sequencing was done on a sample of blood, either unsorted or a sorted T cell fraction (not recorded which). The sequence came from a male donor aged 5 to 30 with ankylosing spondylitis or in good health (not recorded which). The CDR3 DNA is TGCAGTGCTAGTGGACGGCACCAAGAGACCCAGTACTTC. This translates into CSASGRHQETQYF.